A selection of T cell receptor beta chains follows, all from one sample in a study of T cells in Graves' hyperthyroidism and ophthalmopathy. Via MiXCR, TCRdb re-called the multiplex PCR reads, giving one row per CDR3 protein. Among about 580,000 distinct CDR3 sequences, around 14% were seen once, and the ten largest hold 5% to 7%. Sequencing was performed on blood. These receptors were collected from a young woman with Graves' hyperthyroidism that later progressed to Graves' ophthalmopathy. Each CDR3 is given with its conserved first and last residue. The D gene is left open where the match is weak. Rows give clone size only sometimes, using once, few, many, or a class for an expanded clone.

. | TRBJ1-1 | TRBV28 | . | TGTGCCAGCAGCTTCAGGGATCAGACTGAAGCTTTCTTT | CASSFRDQTEAFF
. | TRBJ2-5 | TRBV24-1 | many | TGTGCCACCAGTGATTTCGGGGCCTGGGGTGAGACCCAGTACTTC | CATSDFGAWGETQYF
TRBD1 | TRBJ1-5 | TRBV6-2/TRBV6-3 | . | TGTGCCAGCACCCAGACAGGGGGCGGCCAGCCCCAGCATTTT | CASTQTGGGQPQHF
. | TRBJ2-7 | TRBV24-1 | many | TGTGCCACCAGTGCCTTGGGGTCCTACGAGCAGTACTTC | CATSALGSYEQYF
. | TRBJ1-6 | TRBV28 | . | TGTGCCAGCAGTGTAAACAGGGCAGGGAATTCACCCCTCCACTTT | CASSVNRAGNSPLHF
TRBD2 | TRBJ2-7 | TRBV18 | many | TGTGCCAGCTCACCACAGCGGGAGTCCTACGAGCAGTACTTC | CASSPQRESYEQYF
TRBD1 | TRBJ1-5 | TRBV6-1 | many | TGTGCCAGCAGTGCGGGACAGTCAAAACGGTTTCAGCCCCAGCATTTT | CASSAGQSKRFQPQHF
. | TRBJ2-5 | TRBV5-1 | many | TGCGCCAGCAGCCTATACCAAGAGACCCAGTACTTC | CASSLYQETQYF
. | TRBJ2-5 | TRBV29-1 | many | TGCAGCGTGATCGGCACCAAGGGGGGAGAGACCCAGTACTTC | CSVIGTKGGETQYF
. | TRBJ2-1 | TRBV18 | few | TGTGCCAGCTCACTACGGGACACCAATGAGCAGTTCTTC | CASSLRDTNEQFF
. | TRBJ1-1 | TRBV15 | many | TGTGCCACCAGCAATCACAGGCGACCGGGGACTGAAGCTTTCTTT | CATSNHRRPGTEAFF
TRBD2 | TRBJ2-6 | TRBV6-2/TRBV6-3 | many | TGTGCCAGCAGTTACGGACTAGGAGGCTCTGGGGCCAACGTCCTGACTTTC | CASSYGLGGSGANVLTF
. | TRBJ2-1 | TRBV11-2 | . | TGTGCCAGCAGCACCGGGGGAGGCTGGGAGCAGTTCTTC | CASSTGGGWEQFF
. | TRBJ1-2 | TRBV20-1 | once | TGCAGTGCCCCAGGGACGTCCTATGGCTACACCTTC | CSAPGTSYGYTF
. | TRBJ2-1 | TRBV11-3 | many | TGTGCCAGCAGCTTAGAACCCGGCAATGAGCAGTTCTTC | CASSLEPGNEQFF
. | TRBJ1-5 | TRBV28 | many | TGTGCCAGCAGTTTAGCCTGGGCCAATCAGCCCCAGCATTTT | CASSLAWANQPQHF
. | TRBJ2-1 | TRBV7-9 | few | TGTGCCAGCAGGTTAAGGGGACAAAACTACAATGAGCAGTTCTTC | CASRLRGQNYNEQFF
. | TRBJ1-2 | TRBV20-1 | many | TGCAGTGCTAGGGACATCTCAGCTAACTATGGCTACACCTTC | CSARDISANYGYTF
TRBD1 | TRBJ1-1 | TRBV2 | many | TGTGCCAGCACGGGACAGGGGGACACTGAAGCTTTCTTT | CASTGQGDTEAFF
TRBD2 | TRBJ2-1 | TRBV6-1 | many | TGTGCCAGCTATACTAGCGGGTTAAGCTCCTACAATGAGCAGTTCTTC | CASYTSGLSSYNEQFF
TRBD1 | TRBJ2-1 | TRBV2 | . | TGTGCCAGCAGAGAGGACAGGGGAGGCTACAATGAGCAGTTCTTC | CASREDRGGYNEQFF
TRBD2 | TRBJ2-7 | TRBV27 | many | TGTGCCAGCAGTTTAATAAGCCTAGCGGGGGCGCTGTACTTC | CASSLISLAGALYF
TRBD1 | TRBJ2-7 | TRBV7-9 | few | TGTGCCAGCAGCTCCTCCGGGACAGGGAGGAACGAGCAGTACTTC | CASSSSGTGRNEQYF
. | TRBJ1-5 | TRBV20-1 | . | TGCAGTGCTAGAGGGAGATATACAGGGTTTTTGGGCAATCAGCCCCAGCATTTT | CSARGRYTGFLGNQPQHF
TRBD1 | TRBJ2-7 | TRBV20-1 | . | TGCAGTGCTTCCAAATTAGGAGGACAGGGAGACGAGCGGTACTTC | CSASKLGGQGDERYF
. | TRBJ1-3 | TRBV7-2 | many | TGTGCCAGCAGCTTCAAAACTGGAAACACCATATATTTT | CASSFKTGNTIYF
. | TRBJ1-5 | TRBV27 | few | TGTGCCAGCAGTTCCGGGGGAATTCAGCCCCAGCATTTT | CASSSGGIQPQHF
TRBD2 | TRBJ2-1 | TRBV29-1 | many | TGCAGCGCTACGGGGGGAGGAACCTACAATGAGCAGTTCTTC | CSATGGGTYNEQFF
. | TRBJ2-1 | TRBV24-1 | . | TGTGCCACCGGACAGGAGGGCTACAATGAGCAGTTCTTC | CATGQEGYNEQFF
. | TRBJ2-7 | TRBV7-2 | many | TGTGCCAGCAGCTTAGTCGGTGGGAGCTCCTACGAGCAGTACTTC | CASSLVGGSSYEQYF
. | TRBJ1-5 | TRBV6-2/TRBV6-3 | . | TGTGCCAGCGGTAGTAGCGGAAGCAATCAGCCCCAGCATTTT | CASGSSGSNQPQHF
. | TRBJ2-2 | TRBV20-1 | . | TGCAGTGCTAGTGGTACTACGAACACCGGGGAGCTGTTTTTT | CSASGTTNTGELFF
TRBD1 | TRBJ2-1 | TRBV12-5 | many | TGTGCTAGTGCCATGGGACAGGGGGATTTAAATGAGCAGTTCTTC | CASAMGQGDLNEQFF
. | TRBJ2-3 | TRBV7-9 | many | TGTGCCAGCAGCTGGGTTCTTAGCACAGATACGCAGTATTTT | CASSWVLSTDTQYF
. | TRBJ2-1 | TRBV27 | . | TGTGCCAGCAGTATACAGGCTAGCTCCTACAATGAGCAGTTCTTC | CASSIQASSYNEQFF
. | TRBJ2-5 | TRBV10-3 | many | TGTGCCATCAGTGAGTCCACAGCCCAAGAGACCCAGTACTTC | CAISESTAQETQYF
. | TRBJ1-4 | TRBV7-9 | . | TGTGCCAGCAGTCATCCGGGGGCTGGGGAAAAACTGTTTTTT | CASSHPGAGEKLFF
. | TRBJ1-1 | TRBV7-8 | many | TGTGCCAGCAGCTTAGGGACAGAGCCGAACACTGAAGCTTTCTTT | CASSLGTEPNTEAFF
. | TRBJ2-1 | TRBV6-2/TRBV6-3 | many | TGTGCCAGCAGTGCGCGGGCGGGAAGCCCTCCCAATGAGCAGTTCTTC | CASSARAGSPPNEQFF
TRBD1 | TRBJ1-2 | TRBV6-1 | many | TGTGCCAGCAGTGACGCCGGGACAGGGGAAGGCTACACCTTC | CASSDAGTGEGYTF
TRBD1 | TRBJ1-5 | TRBV10-3 | many | TGTGCCATCAGTCCCACAGGGGATTATAGCAATCAGCCCCAGCATTTT | CAISPTGDYSNQPQHF
. | TRBJ2-2 | TRBV11-3 | many | TGTGCCAGCAGCTTTAGCCTATGGGAGTCGAACACCGGGGAGCTGTTTTTT | CASSFSLWESNTGELFF
. | TRBJ1-1 | TRBV18 | many | TGTGCCAGCTCACGAGGGACCGTGGATTTGAACACTGAAGCTTTCTTT | CASSRGTVDLNTEAFF
. | TRBJ2-7 | TRBV28 | many | TGTGCCAGCAGTTGGGTCTGGCGCTCCTACGAGCAGTACTTC | CASSWVWRSYEQYF